The 15 T cell receptor beta chains below come from one sample, sequenced in a study of cytomegalovirus exposure and HLA in healthy donors. The PCR ran on 60 Vbeta and 13 Jbeta primers. Clones were sequenced by immunoSEQ multiplex PCR, and TCRdb holds only the in-frame ones, with some missing. Among around 110,000 clones listed, around a tenth were seen once. Sequencing used PBMCs. Receptors were obtained from a man aged 25-45 years in good health and CMV-seronegative.

The CDR3 reads CASSRGAVLGEQYF. DNA for the CDR3: TGTGCCAGCAGCCGGGGGGCGGTCCTTGGGGAGCAGTACTTC. This chain joins TRBV7-9 and TRBJ2-7; maybe TRBD2 (7 bases). CDR1 is SEHNR, CDR2 FQNEAQ, per germline (reference sequence). There are 14 residues in the CDR3. V was clipped by 5 bases and J by 7 bases, with 18 bases between them.

This clone was counted a few times. V gene TRBV29-1 combines with J gene TRBJ2-1, with 8 bases lining up with TRBD1. Per germline, CDR1 SQVTM and CDR2 ANQGSEA. V lost 0 bases and J lost 4; bases outside the gene matches: 14. The CDR3 contains 18 residues. CDR3: CSVEDQEGDRYYYNEQFF. The DNA of the CDR3 is TGCAGCGTTGAAGATCAAGAGGGGGACAGGTACTATTACAATGAGCAGTTCTTC.

This clone was seen a few times. The V gene is TRBV11-3, the J gene TRBJ2-4; 7 nucleotides align to TRBD2. V shed 4 bases, J shed 6 bases, and the junction held 6 bases outside the gene matches. Germline V gives CDR1 SGHNT, CDR2 YENEEA. The CDR3 has 14 amino acids. In nucleotides, the CDR3 is TGTGCCAGCAGCTCCCTGCGGGGGACAAACATTCAGTACTTC. Its protein product is CASSSLRGTNIQYF.

Only a few counts were recorded for this clone. The chain uses TRBV15 and TRBJ1-2, with TRBD1 identical over 8 bases. Germline assignment: CDR1 LNHNV and CDR2 YYDKDF (reference sequence). V trimming: 3 bases; J trimming: 8 bases; junction bases outside the gene matches: 5. CDR3 length: 13 residues. The CDR3 region is CATSRAGDRGYTF. The CDR3 coding sequence is TGTGCCACCAGCAGGGCTGGGGACAGGGGCTACACCTTC.

The chain links TRBV6-5 to TRBJ2-7, with 10 bases aligning to TRBD1. The CDR3 totals 14 residues. Germline V CDR1 and CDR2: MNHEY, SVGAGI. With V trimmed by 4 bases and J by 6 bases, 6 bases remained unmatched. The CDR3 loop reads CASSWGQGLGEQYF. For the CDR3, the DNA is TGTGCCAGCAGTTGGGGACAGGGGTTGGGCGAGCAGTACTTC.

V gene TRBV28 combines with J gene TRBJ1-1; D may be TRBD1 (6 bases). V was cut by 5 bases and J by 2 bases, with 15 bases left in between. This CDR3 region has 15 residues. Germline CDR1 MDHEN, CDR2 SYDVKM. The CDR3 DNA reads TGTGCCAGCAGTCTACCCGGGACAATCAACACTGAAGCTTTCTTT. Its protein is CASSLPGTINTEAFF.

This clone was observed a handful of times. This chain links TRBV13 with TRBJ2-7, with D perhaps TRBD2 (5 bases). CDR3 length equals 16 residues. Germline CDR1 is PRHDT and CDR2 is FYEKMQ (reference sequence). Trimming removed 0 bases from V and 0 bases from J, with 12 bases in between. The CDR3 DNA sequence: TGTGCCAGCAGCTTAGGAAGCGGAACCCTCTCCTACGAGCAGTACTTC. Encoded protein: CASSLGSGTLSYEQYF.

This clone was seen more than once but under ten times. The chain combines TRBV5-4 with TRBJ1-2; D possibly corresponds to TRBD1 (6 bases). V was cut by 0 bases and J by 3 bases, with 6 bases left in between. Germline V gives CDR1 SGHNT, CDR2 YYREEE (reference sequence). The CDR3 length is 13 residues. CDR3 sequence: CASSLGQDYGYTF. The CDR3 DNA is TGTGCCAGCAGCTTGGGACAGGACTATGGCTACACCTTC.

This clone came up a few times. As DNA, the CDR3 is TGCGCCAGCAGTAAGGGGGCGGGCACCGGGGAGCTGTTTTTT. This encodes CASSKGAGTGELFF. J is TRBJ2-2 and V is TRBV10-2, with TRBD1 matching 7 bases. Germline CDR1 is WSHSY and CDR2 is SAAADI. The junction had 4 bases not matched to a gene; V was cut back by 5 bases and J by 4 bases. This CDR3 has 14 amino acids.

This clone was detected a few times. This chain joins TRBV5-1 and TRBJ2-3, with D unclear. The CDR3 spans 13 residues. V lost 3 bases and J 3 bases, leaving 8 bases between the germline ends. Germline CDR1 and CDR2: SGHRS and YFSETQ. The CDR3 sequence: CASSSRVTDTQYF. In nucleotides, the CDR3 is TGCGCCAGCAGCTCTAGAGTTACAGATACGCAGTATTTT.

The chain joins TRBV6-5 to TRBJ1-1; D call uncertain. The length of the CDR3 is 14 residues. Trimming removed 2 bases from V and 0 bases from J, with 7 bases in between. Germline lookup yields CDR1 MNHEY and CDR2 SVGAGI. CDR3 DNA sequence: TGTGCCAGCAGTTACAACGGGATGAACACTGAAGCTTTCTTT. The encoded protein is CASSYNGMNTEAFF.

The V gene is TRBV18, the J gene TRBJ2-7; D may be TRBD1 (6 bases). V lost 6 bases and J 5 bases, leaving 14 bases between the germline ends. Germline V CDR1 and CDR2: KGHSH, LQKENI. This CDR3 region has 13 residues. CDR3 nucleotide sequence: TGTGCCAGCTCCCGAGATTACAGGGACGAGCAGTACTTC. This sequence encodes CASSRDYRDEQYF. Full variable domain (missing parts from reference TRBV18 and TRBJ2-7): NAGVMQNPRHLVRRRGQEARLRCSPMKGHSHVYWYRQLPEEGLKFMVYLQKENIIDESGMPKERFSAEFPKEGPSILRIQQVVRGDSAAYFCASSRDYRDEQYFGPGTRLTVT.

The chain links TRBV11-1 to TRBJ2-3; TRBD2 matches 9 bases. This CDR3 has 15 residues. Trimming at V came to 3 bases and at J to 4 bases, leaving 5 bases not matched to a gene. The germline CDR1 and CDR2 sequences are SGHAT and FQDESV (reference sequence). The CDR3 sequence: CASSLKREVSDTQYF. In DNA, the CDR3 is TGTGCCAGCAGCTTGAAGCGGGAGGTGTCAGATACGCAGTATTTT.

The genes are TRBV9 and TRBJ2-5, with 7 nucleotides matching TRBD2. After removal of 0 bases from V and 5 bases from J, the junction contained 4 bases not matched to a gene. CDR1 and CDR2 (germline): SGDLS, YYNGEE. This CDR3 has 14 residues. The CDR3 DNA is TGTGCCAGCAGCGTAGGGGGGGGTGGGGAGACCCAGTACTTC. Protein sequence: CASSVGGGGETQYF.

The chain joins TRBV29-1 to TRBJ2-7; the match to TRBD1 covers 10 bases. Germline CDR1 SQVTM, CDR2 ANQGSEA. The V segment lost 6 bases and the J segment 3 bases; nucleotides outside the gene matches: 11. This CDR3 is built from 15 residues. This chain's CDR3 is CSVRLSGTGVYEQYF. CDR3 bases: TGCAGCGTACGTTTATCCGGGACAGGGGTCTACGAGCAGTACTTC.